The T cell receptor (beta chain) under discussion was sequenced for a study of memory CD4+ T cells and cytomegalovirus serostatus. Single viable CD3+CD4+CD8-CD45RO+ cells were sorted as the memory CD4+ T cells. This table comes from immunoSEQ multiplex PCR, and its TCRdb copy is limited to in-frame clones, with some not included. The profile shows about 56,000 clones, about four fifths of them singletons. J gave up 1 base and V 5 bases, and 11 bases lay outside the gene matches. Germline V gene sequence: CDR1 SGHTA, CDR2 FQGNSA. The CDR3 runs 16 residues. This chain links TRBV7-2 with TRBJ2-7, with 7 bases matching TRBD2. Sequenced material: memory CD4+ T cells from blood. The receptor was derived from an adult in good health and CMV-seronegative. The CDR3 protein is CASSHWGGVLSYEQYF. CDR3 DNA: TGTGCCAGCAGCCACTGGGGGGGGGTGTTATCCTACGAGCAGTACTTC.